The rows below give T cell receptor beta chains drawn from one sample of a study of T cells in Graves' hyperthyroidism and ophthalmopathy. TCRdb processed the multiplex PCR reads anew with MiXCR; each CDR3 protein has one entry. The top ten clones hold about 45% of a sample with roughly 500,000 distinct CDR3 sequences, approximately 48% of them seen once. The sequencing input was peripheral blood or thyroid tissue (not recorded which). Every receptor here comes from an adult woman with Graves' disease, either hyperthyroidism or ophthalmopathy (not recorded which). Each CDR3 is given with its conserved first and last residue. The D gene is left open where the match is weak. The size of a clone is reported for some rows only, either as once, few or many, or as a class for expanded clones.

j_gene | abundance | d_gene | v_gene | CDR3nt | CDR3aa
TRBJ2-3 | NA | TRBD2 | TRBV7-8 | TGTGCCAGCAGCTTCGGACTAGCGGGGGAGGCTAGCACAGATACGCAGTATTTT | CASSFGLAGEASTDTQYF
TRBJ1-2 | NA | NA | TRBV29-1 | TGCAGCATTGTTACAGCCGCCAACTATGGCTACACCTTC | CSIVTAANYGYTF
TRBJ1-1 | few | TRBD1 | TRBV11-2 | TGTGCCAGCAGCCCCACAGGGGCCGTGAACACTGAAGCTTTCTTT | CASSPTGAVNTEAFF
TRBJ2-5 | few | TRBD2 | TRBV15 | TGTGCCACCAGCAGAGGGCTAGCGGGAGGGCCGGGGGAGACCCAGTACTTC | CATSRGLAGGPGETQYF
TRBJ1-2 | NA | NA | TRBV2 | TGTGCCAGCACGGACAGTCAAAGCCTTCTATCTGACTACACCTTC | CASTDSQSLLSDYTF
TRBJ2-7 | many | NA | TRBV7-9 | TGTGCCAGCAGCTACCGGGACACCCTGAGGAACTTC | CASSYRDTLRNF
TRBJ1-5 | NA | NA | TRBV2 | TGTGCCAGCAGTGAAAGGGGATCTCAGCCCCAGCATTTT | CASSERGSQPQHF
TRBJ1-4 | many | NA | TRBV5-1 | TGCGCCAGCAGCTTGGTTCGGGGTGGTGAAAAACTGTTTTTT | CASSLVRGGEKLFF
TRBJ2-5 | NA | NA | TRBV7-2 | TGTGCCAGCAGCTTAGGAGGTCCGCCCGGGGAGACCCAGTACTTC | CASSLGGPPGETQYF
TRBJ2-5 | NA | NA | TRBV5-5 | TGTGCCAGCAGCTTGGGGGTGACTAAAGAGACCCAGTACTTC | CASSLGVTKETQYF
TRBJ2-5 | NA | TRBD1 | TRBV2 | TGTGCCAGCAGCGAGACAGGGCAGGAGACCCAGCACTTC | CASSETGQETQHF
TRBJ2-5 | NA | NA | TRBV30 | TGTGCCTGGAGTAGCGGGCCCCAAGAGACCCAGTACTTC | CAWSSGPQETQYF
TRBJ2-5 | few | TRBD1 | TRBV20-1 | TGCAGTGCTAGAGTAGGAGGGACAGGAGAGACCCAGTACTTC | CSARVGGTGETQYF
TRBJ2-7 | few | TRBD1 | TRBV5-1 | TGCGCCAGCAGCTTGGAGAGGGGGCACCACGAGCAGTACTTC | CASSLERGHHEQYF
TRBJ2-2 | NA | TRBD2 | TRBV7-6 | TGTGCCAGCAGAGGACTAGCGGGAGATATCGACTCGAACACCGGGGAGCTGTTTTTT | CASRGLAGDIDSNTGELFF
TRBJ1-6 | NA | NA | TRBV4-1 | TGCGCCAGCAGCCAACTCGGCGGTGGGTCACCCCTCCACTTT | CASSQLGGGSPLHF
TRBJ2-3 | NA | NA | TRBV7-9 | TGTGCCAGCAGCTTAGTCTCCGGGGATACGCAGTATTTT | CASSLVSGDTQYF
TRBJ2-5 | NA | TRBD2 | TRBV10-3 | TGTGCCATCAGTAGCCTAGCGGGAGCAGAGACCCAGTACTTC | CAISSLAGAETQYF
TRBJ2-7 | many | NA | TRBV10-3 | TGTGCCATCAGTGAGCCCGGCAGGGGTCAATCCTACGAGCAGTACTTC | CAISEPGRGQSYEQYF
TRBJ1-3 | NA | NA | TRBV19 | TGTGCCAGTGTGAAGAACCCGGGAAACACCATATATTTT | CASVKNPGNTIYF
TRBJ1-1 | NA | NA | TRBV19 | TGTGCCAGTAGTGGACAGTCTCACACTGAAGCTTTCTTT | CASSGQSHTEAFF
TRBJ1-2 | NA | NA | TRBV12-3/TRBV12-4 | TGTGCCAGCAGTTACGGGGGGGCCTATGGCTACACCTTC | CASSYGGAYGYTF
TRBJ1-4 | few | NA | TRBV12-3/TRBV12-4 | TGTGCCAGCACCCCGGGGATTAATGAAAAACTGTTTTTT | CASTPGINEKLFF
TRBJ2-5 | once | TRBD2 | TRBV20-1 | TGCAGTGTCGCACTAGCGGGAGGCCCAGGGCGGCAAGAGACCCAGTACTTC | CSVALAGGPGRQETQYF
TRBJ1-5 | NA | NA | TRBV28 | TGTGCCAGCAGTTTAGTCCGTCTAAGTCAGCCCCAGCATTTT | CASSLVRLSQPQHF
TRBJ2-7 | NA | TRBD1 | TRBV7-3 | TGTGCCAGCAGTCCCGGGACAGGGTACCACGAGCAGTACTTC | CASSPGTGYHEQYF
TRBJ1-1 | NA | NA | TRBV10-3 | TGTGCCATCAGACCCAGGGATGGATCTGAAGCTTTCTTT | CAIRPRDGSEAFF
TRBJ2-7 | NA | NA | TRBV7-9 | TGTGCCAGCAGCAACCCGACAGTGTACGAGCAGTACTTC | CASSNPTVYEQYF
TRBJ1-1 | NA | NA | TRBV7-9 | TGTGCCAGCAGCTGGCGGAGGGGTTCGAACACTGAAGCTTTCTTT | CASSWRRGSNTEAFF
TRBJ2-5 | NA | TRBD1 | TRBV2 | TGTGCCAGCAGTTTTGGACAGGGGGCCTGGGAGACCCAGTACTTC | CASSFGQGAWETQYF
TRBJ2-7 | few | NA | TRBV15 | TGTGCCACCAGCAGAGGAGAGGGTCAATTGGACGAGCAGTACTTC | CATSRGEGQLDEQYF
TRBJ2-7 | NA | NA | TRBV24-1 | TGTGCCACCAGTGATTTCGGCTCCGAGCAGTACTTC | CATSDFGSEQYF
TRBJ1-6 | many | TRBD1 | TRBV12-3/TRBV12-4 | TGTGCCAGCACCTCGTGGGGGACAGATAATTCACCCCTCCACTTT | CASTSWGTDNSPLHF
TRBJ2-7 | few | TRBD1 | TRBV27 | TGTGCCAGCAAAGGGGACAGGGGTTCCTACGAGCAGTACTTC | CASKGDRGSYEQYF
TRBJ1-1 | NA | NA | TRBV20-1 | TGCAGTGCTAGGGGCGGAGGAGGAACTGAAGCTTTCTTT | CSARGGGGTEAFF
TRBJ2-7 | NA | NA | TRBV30 | TGTGCCTGGAGTGTACGCCTCCGGCAGTACTTC | CAWSVRLRQYF
TRBJ1-1 | many | TRBD1 | TRBV5-1 | TGCGCCAGCAGCTTGGACTCAGGGGGCCGGACTGAAGCTTTCTTT | CASSLDSGGRTEAFF
TRBJ2-1 | NA | TRBD2 | TRBV9 | TGTGCCAGCAGTTCCCGACTAGCGGGCCAGTACAATGAGCAGTTCTTC | CASSSRLAGQYNEQFF
TRBJ1-2 | NA | TRBD1 | TRBV7-9 | TGTGCCAGCAGCATGGGGACAGGGGACGATGGCTACACCTTC | CASSMGTGDDGYTF
TRBJ2-7 | NA | TRBD1 | TRBV4-1 | TGCGCCAGCAGTGAGCAGGGGGCAATCTACGAGCAGTACTTC | CASSEQGAIYEQYF
TRBJ1-1 | NA | NA | TRBV29-1 | TGCAGCGTCGCTAGGGCTGAAGCTTTCTTT | CSVARAEAFF
TRBJ2-2 | NA | TRBD2 | TRBV7-2 | TGTGCCAGCAGCTCCTCTGGGGGGGGGCTGTTTTTT | CASSSSGGGLFF
TRBJ2-7 | few | TRBD1 | TRBV6-1 | TGTGCCAGCAGTGGCGGGACAGGGGGCTTAGACGAGCAGTACTTC | CASSGGTGGLDEQYF
TRBJ1-3 | few | NA | TRBV15 | TGTGCCACCAGCAGAGGGACAGAAAACACCATATATTTT | CATSRGTENTIYF
TRBJ2-7 | once | NA | TRBV19 | TGTGCCAGTAGTTCGGGACACTCATACGAGCAGTACTTC | CASSSGHSYEQYF
TRBJ1-2 | NA | TRBD1 | TRBV2 | TGTGCCAGGCTCAACCGTCTTGGGACAGGGTCCTATGGCTACACCTTC | CARLNRLGTGSYGYTF
TRBJ2-6 | NA | NA | TRBV12-3/TRBV12-4 | TGTGCCAGCAGTTACAGCCTAACCTCTGGGGCCAACGTCCTGACTTTC | CASSYSLTSGANVLTF
TRBJ1-1 | NA | TRBD1 | TRBV7-3 | TGTGCCAGCAGCCAGGAAGGGGGCGCGAACACTGAAGCTTTCTTT | CASSQEGGANTEAFF
TRBJ1-4 | NA | TRBD1 | TRBV15 | TGTGCCACCAGCACCCGACAGGGGACCACCGGGGAGGAAAAACTGTTTTTT | CATSTRQGTTGEEKLFF
TRBJ2-7 | NA | NA | TRBV29-1 | TGCAGCGGGCTCACGAGGAACGAGCAGTACTTC | CSGLTRNEQYF
TRBJ2-7 | NA | NA | TRBV11-2 | TGTGCCAGCAGACTGGGCGGCTACGAGCAGTACTTC | CASRLGGYEQYF
TRBJ1-5 | NA | TRBD1 | TRBV19 | TGTGCCAGTAGTAAGGACAGGGGGAGCAATCAGCCCCAGCATTTT | CASSKDRGSNQPQHF
TRBJ2-2 | NA | TRBD1 | TRBV29-1 | TGCAGCGTTGAAGAGGACAGGGGGGTGCGAGACACCGGGGAGCTGTTTTTT | CSVEEDRGVRDTGELFF
TRBJ1-4 | many | TRBD1 | TRBV15 | TGTGCCACCCTCAGGGGGGACTCGACTAATGAAAAACTGTTTTTT | CATLRGDSTNEKLFF
TRBJ2-7 | NA | NA | TRBV5-1 | TGCGCCAGCAGCTTTTCGGCGGGCTCCTACGAGCAGTACTTC | CASSFSAGSYEQYF
TRBJ1-5 | many | NA | TRBV7-2 | TGTGCCAGCAGCCCACAAATCGCCGGGTTACAGCCCCAGCATTTT | CASSPQIAGLQPQHF
TRBJ1-4 | few | NA | TRBV7-9 | TGTGCCAGCAGTCCCGGGACACACTATGCAACTAATGAAAAACTGTTTTTT | CASSPGTHYATNEKLFF
TRBJ1-2 | NA | NA | TRBV7-9 | TGTGCCAGCAGTCCACCCGGGTCGATTAGTTATGGCTACACCTTC | CASSPPGSISYGYTF